This T cell receptor (beta chain) was profiled in a study of T cells in Graves' hyperthyroidism and ophthalmopathy. Amplified TCR beta CDR3 regions came from RNA transcripts. The HTBI primer set drove a first-round RT-PCR of the TCR CDR3. TCRdb recomputed calls from the multiplex PCR reads with MiXCR, one row per CDR3 protein. This table has 130,000 to 150,000 distinct CDR3 sequences, around 20% appearing once. This CDR3 is 13 amino acids long. The V end lost 3 bases, the J end lost 4 bases, and 9 bases lay between the germline ends. This clonotype showed up just a few times. Its antigen is currently unknown. General study results and limits: By a 13 V-J model, ophthalmopathy was set apart from stable hyperthyroidism.

The study collected blood at first hyperthyroidism diagnosis, before any ophthalmopathy symptoms arose. The receptor was derived from a woman in her fifties or sixties with Graves' hyperthyroidism that later progressed to Graves' ophthalmopathy. Sequences were obtained from blood. This chain uses TRBV12-3 or TRBV12-4 with TRBJ2-5, with D possibly being TRBD2 (5 bases). CDR3 region: CASSFWGAETQYF. The CDR3 coding sequence is TGTGCCAGCAGTTTCTGGGGAGCAGAGACCCAGTACTTC.